Listed below are T cell receptor beta chains from one sample, sequenced in a study of blood T cell repertoires in COVID-19. TCRdb keeps only in-frame clones here, not all; method: immunoSEQ multiplex PCR. The sample comprises 170,000 or so clones, more than 85% of which are singletons, and approximately 0.5% rests with the top ten. The specimen sequenced was peripheral blood. Source of these receptors: a man aged 50 or older with acute or convalescent COVID-19. CDR3s include the opening cysteine and the closing phenylalanine or tryptophan. Fields, in order: J gene, clone size, V gene, D gene, CDR3 DNA, CDR3 protein. The D gene is left open where the match is weak. Rows may omit the clone size; those that give it use once, few, many or a size class.

>TRBJ1-2|once|TRBV3-1/TRBV3-2|.
TGTGCCAGCAGCCAAGAGGCGTCAGGCTATGGCTACACCTTC
CASSQEASGYGYTF
>TRBJ2-1|.|TRBV6-2/TRBV6-3|.
TGTGCCAGCAGTTACATTACTGGGACACCCGATCCCCACAATGAGCAGTTCTTC
CASSYITGTPDPHNEQFF
>TRBJ2-7|.|TRBV5-6|TRBD2
TGTGCCAGCAGCTTGGGACTAGCGGGAGTCCAACAGTACTTC
CASSLGLAGVQQYF
>TRBJ1-2|.|TRBV6-5|.
TGTGCCAGCAGAGCGGGGGTTGGGGATAACTATGGCTACACCTTC
CASRAGVGDNYGYTF
>TRBJ2-1|.|TRBV18|.
TGTGCCAGCTCCGCCGGCAGGGGCTCCTACAATGAGCAGTTCTTC
CASSAGRGSYNEQFF
>TRBJ2-1|.|TRBV18|TRBD2
TGTGCCAGCTCACCATCCCAGCGGGAGAATGAGCAGTTCTTC
CASSPSQRENEQFF
>TRBJ2-2|.|TRBV9|TRBD1
TGTGCCAGCAGCGTATACCCGGGACAGGGGGTCCCCGGGGAGCTGTTTTTT
CASSVYPGQGVPGELFF
>TRBJ1-6|.|TRBV30|.
TGTGCCTGGATGGGGGCCCTCTATAATTCACCCCTCCACTTT
CAWMGALYNSPLHF
>TRBJ1-1|.|TRBV5-6|.
TGTGCCAGCAGCTTGCTCTGGGGGGGGCAGGCTAACACTGAAGCTTTCTTT
CASSLLWGGQANTEAFF
>TRBJ2-2|.|TRBV18|.
TGTGCCAGCTCACCACGGGGAGGTAACACCGGGGAGCTGTTTTTT
CASSPRGGNTGELFF
>TRBJ2-7|few|TRBV7-9|TRBD1
TGTGCCAGCAGCAGTAAGTTAACAGGGGACGAGCAGTACTTC
CASSSKLTGDEQYF
>TRBJ2-3|.|TRBV18|.
TGTGCCAGCTCACCACTAAGCACAGATACGCAGTATTTT
CASSPLSTDTQYF
>TRBJ1-1|once|TRBV29-1|TRBD1
TGCAGCGTTTCACAGGGGGGGGACACTGAAGCTTTCTTT
CSVSQGGDTEAFF
>TRBJ2-3|.|TRBV7-3|TRBD2
TGTGCCAGCAGCTTAATGGCTAGCGGGAGTACAGATACGCAGTATTTT
CASSLMASGSTDTQYF
>TRBJ2-3|.|TRBV2|.
TGTGCCAGCAGTGGCCTAGCGCCCCGCACAGATACGCAGTATTTT
CASSGLAPRTDTQYF
>TRBJ1-5|.|TRBV7-9|.
TGTGCCAGCAGCTCAGCATATAGCAATCAGCCCCAGCATTTT
CASSSAYSNQPQHF
>TRBJ2-2|.|TRBV7-9|.
TGTGCCAGCAGCATTCCGGGGTCGGCCGGGGAGCTGTTTTTT
CASSIPGSAGELFF
>TRBJ2-6|few|TRBV7-3|.
TGTGCCAGCAGCTTAAAACAACCTGGGGCCAACGTCCTGACTTTC
CASSLKQPGANVLTF
>TRBJ1-6|.|TRBV9|.
TGTGCCAGCAGCGTAGGCTCAGGGGTGGGTTCACCCCTCCACTTT
CASSVGSGVGSPLHF
>TRBJ1-2|.|TRBV30|.
TGTGCCTGGAGTCATGGCATTGGCTACACCTTC
CAWSHGIGYTF
>TRBJ1-3|.|TRBV6-5|.
TGTGCCAGCAGCTTTCTCTCTGGAAACACCATATATTTT
CASSFLSGNTIYF
>TRBJ1-1|.|TRBV7-3|.
TGTGCCAGCAGCTACTACTTGAACACTGAAGCTTTCTTT
CASSYYLNTEAFF
>TRBJ2-3|.|TRBV29-1|TRBD2
TGCAGCGTCGCCGGGACTAGCGGGGAGAATATATATACTATATCCCTGAATACGCAGTATTTT
CSVAGTSGENIYTISLNTQYF
>TRBJ2-3|.|TRBV18|.
TGTGCCAGCTCACCACCGTCAAAAAGCACAGATACGCAGTATTTT
CASSPPSKSTDTQYF
>TRBJ2-1|.|TRBV10-3|TRBD1
TGTGCCATCAGCCGGGACAGGGACGTGAATGAGCAGTTCTTC
CAISRDRDVNEQFF
>TRBJ1-4|.|TRBV7-8|TRBD1
TGTGCCAGCAGCCTAGGACAGGGGGCTAATGAAAAACTGTTTTTT
CASSLGQGANEKLFF
>TRBJ1-1|.|TRBV27|TRBD1
TGTGCCAGCAGTCCCCGACAGGGGAAGAACACTGAAGCTTTCTTT
CASSPRQGKNTEAFF
>TRBJ1-1|.|TRBV27|TRBD1
TGTGCCAGCAGGACTCAGGGGGCTGGCACTGAAGCTTTCTTT
CASRTQGAGTEAFF
>TRBJ1-4|.|TRBV5-5|.
TGTGCCAGCAGCTTGGCCGGTGGTGAAAAACTGTTTTTT
CASSLAGGEKLFF
>TRBJ1-1|.|TRBV19|.
TGTGCCAGTAGTATGCGGGACGGATCTGAAGCTTTCTTT
CASSMRDGSEAFF
>TRBJ1-2|.|TRBV6-5|.
TGTGCCAGCAATCCCGAGCGGGGGGTGAAGGGCTACACCTTC
CASNPERGVKGYTF
>TRBJ1-1|.|TRBV27|.
TGTGCCAGCAGTTTAAGGGGAACTGAAGCTTTCTTT
CASSLRGTEAFF
>TRBJ2-1|.|TRBV2|TRBD2
TGTGCCAGCAGTGAAGGACTAGCTCAGACGAAGTTCTTC
CASSEGLAQTKFF
>TRBJ2-1|.|TRBV5-1|TRBD2
TGCGCCAGCAGCCCCCGGGTAGCGGGGGGGAGCTCCTACAATGAGCAGTTCTTC
CASSPRVAGGSSYNEQFF
>TRBJ1-6|.|TRBV6-6|.
TGTGCCAGCAGCGCTCAGGAGGCCTTGAATTCACCCCTCCACTTT
CASSAQEALNSPLHF
>TRBJ1-4|.|TRBV7-9|.
TGTGCCAGCAGCCCACGCGTCCTCGGAGCTAATGAAAAACTGTTTTTT
CASSPRVLGANEKLFF
>TRBJ2-2|.|TRBV24-1|TRBD1
TGTGCCACCAGTGATTTCGGGACAGGGAACACCGGGGAGCTGTTTTTT
CATSDFGTGNTGELFF
>TRBJ2-3|.|TRBV6-5|.
TGTGCCAGCAGTTACTCCGGGGGACTCCAGATAGATACGCAGTATTTT
CASSYSGGLQIDTQYF
>TRBJ2-5|.|TRBV5-1|TRBD2
TGCGCCAGCAGCTACCAACCCCCCTTCCGTGGGGGGGGCCAAGAGACCCAGTACTTC
CASSYQPPFRGGGQETQYF
>TRBJ2-7|.|TRBV15|TRBD2
TGTGCCACCAGCACGGGACTAGCGGGAGGGGAGTACTTC
CATSTGLAGGEYF
>TRBJ1-6|.|TRBV28|.
TGTGCCAGCAGTTTGCCCGACAGAGGCCTTAATTCACCCCTCCACTTT
CASSLPDRGLNSPLHF
>TRBJ2-3|few|TRBV7-2|.
TGTGCCAGCAGCTGGAGGACCCAGGCGACAGATACGCAGTATTTT
CASSWRTQATDTQYF
>TRBJ2-2|.|TRBV25-1|TRBD1
TGTGCCAGCACTCGGACAGGGGTCCATACCGGGGAGCTGTTTTTT
CASTRTGVHTGELFF